This T cell receptor beta chain was identified during a study of shared T cell receptors in the human thymus. Libraries were prepared by immunoSEQ multiplex PCR; TCRdb keeps only in-frame clonotypes and omits some of them. The sample contains about 730,000 clones, 80% to 90% of which appear only once. The CDR3 consists of 13 residues. CDR1 is MRHNA, CDR2 SNTAGT, per germline. Trimming shortened V by 5 bases and J by 3 bases, and 8 bases separated the two germline ends. These same data were also listed under a study on human thymus T cells.

The sequence was obtained from a girl under three years old with a congenital heart defect. The sequenced material came from thymocytes. The chain couples TRBV6-4 to TRBJ1-5, with D unresolved. CDR3 sequence (DNA): TGTGCCAGCAGTTTGGAGTCCAATCAGCCCCAGCATTTT. Its protein product is CASSLESNQPQHF.